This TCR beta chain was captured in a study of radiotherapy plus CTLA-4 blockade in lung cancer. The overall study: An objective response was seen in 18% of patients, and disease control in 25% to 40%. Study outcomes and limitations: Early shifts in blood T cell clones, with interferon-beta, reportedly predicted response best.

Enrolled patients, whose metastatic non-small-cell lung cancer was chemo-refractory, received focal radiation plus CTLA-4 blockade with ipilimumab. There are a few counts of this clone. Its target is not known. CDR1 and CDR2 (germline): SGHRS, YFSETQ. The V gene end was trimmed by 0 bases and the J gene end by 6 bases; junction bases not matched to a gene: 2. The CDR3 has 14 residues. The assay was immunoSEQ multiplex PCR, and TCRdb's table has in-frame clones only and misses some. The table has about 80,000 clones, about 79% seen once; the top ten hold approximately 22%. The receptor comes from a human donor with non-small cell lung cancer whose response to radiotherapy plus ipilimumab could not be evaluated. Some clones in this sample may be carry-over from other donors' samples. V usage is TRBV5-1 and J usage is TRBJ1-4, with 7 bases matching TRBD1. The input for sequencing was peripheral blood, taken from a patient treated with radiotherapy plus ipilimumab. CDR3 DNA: TGCGCCAGCAGCTTGGGACAGGGAGATGAAAAACTGTTTTTT. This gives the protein CASSLGQGDEKLFF.